These T cell receptor beta chains were read from a single sample in a study of cytomegalovirus exposure and HLA in healthy donors. Some clones are missing from TCRdb's copy, which holds only in-frame ones; the method was immunoSEQ multiplex PCR. The sample consists of about 150,000 clones, roughly 80% of them appearing once. Sequencing was done on a sample of PBMCs. The receptor source for this set is a woman between 40 and 55 years old in good health and CMV-seropositive. CDR3s include the opening cysteine and the closing phenylalanine or tryptophan. D genes are given only for firm matches. Expanded clones are given a class, and other clones once, few, many or no size at all.

size: .
J: TRBJ2-1
D: TRBD2
V: TRBV7-3
DNA: TGTGCCAGCAGCCTCCTCGGTGGAGCGGGGGCCTACAATGAGCAGTTCTTC
CDR3: CASSLLGGAGAYNEQFF

size: .
J: TRBJ1-2
D: .
V: TRBV18
DNA: TGTGCCAGCTCACCAGGAGGGGACTATGGCTACACCTTC
CDR3: CASSPGGDYGYTF

size: .
J: TRBJ2-1
D: TRBD2
V: TRBV7-8
DNA: TGTGCCAGCAGCCCCCGGGGGGGCCGGGCATTTAATGAGCAGTTCTTC
CDR3: CASSPRGGRAFNEQFF

size: .
J: TRBJ1-1
D: .
V: TRBV20-1
DNA: TGCAGTGCAGCTCGTGACACTGAAGCTTTCTTT
CDR3: CSAARDTEAFF

size: .
J: TRBJ1-1
D: .
V: TRBV6-1
DNA: TGTGCCAGCAGCTATGAAGGAAGCGAAGTCCCAAGGGCTTTCTTT
CDR3: CASSYEGSEVPRAFF

size: few
J: TRBJ1-2
D: .
V: TRBV15
DNA: TGTGCCACCTCCCTTTCTCACTCTCCCTATGGCTACACCTTC
CDR3: CATSLSHSPYGYTF

size: .
J: TRBJ2-3
D: TRBD1
V: TRBV5-1
DNA: TGCGCCAGCAGCTTGGTAGGACAGGGGGACGAGGATACGCAGTATTTT
CDR3: CASSLVGQGDEDTQYF

size: .
J: TRBJ1-1
D: .
V: TRBV9
DNA: TGTGCCAGCAGCGTAGTGGCGAACACTGAAGCTTTCTTT
CDR3: CASSVVANTEAFF

size: .
J: TRBJ2-5
D: .
V: TRBV30
DNA: TGTGCCTGGAGTCAAACCGGAGGGACCCAGTACTTC
CDR3: CAWSQTGGTQYF

size: .
J: TRBJ2-7
D: .
V: TRBV7-9
DNA: TGTGCCAGCAGCGGCCGACAGGCCTACGAGCAGTACTTC
CDR3: CASSGRQAYEQYF

size: .
J: TRBJ2-6
D: .
V: TRBV7-9
DNA: TGTGCCAGCGGCAAAGGAGCAGGTGGGAGCTCTGGGGCCAACGTCCTGACTTTC
CDR3: CASGKGAGGSSGANVLTF

size: .
J: TRBJ2-1
D: .
V: TRBV5-1
DNA: TGCGCCAGCAGCGTTGCGCGTTCCGGGGGTGAGCAGTTCTTC
CDR3: CASSVARSGGEQFF

size: .
J: TRBJ2-7
D: TRBD1
V: TRBV7-6
DNA: TGTGCCAGCAGCTTAGGCCAGGGGGACTCCTACGAGCAGTACTTC
CDR3: CASSLGQGDSYEQYF

size: .
J: TRBJ2-3
D: TRBD2
V: TRBV11-3
DNA: TGTGCCAGCAGCGCGGGGACTAGCGGGGGGGCGACAGATACGCAGTATTTT
CDR3: CASSAGTSGGATDTQYF

size: .
J: TRBJ1-2
D: .
V: TRBV5-1
DNA: TGCGCCAGCAGCTCTGGCCTTCTGGACGTGCGGGATGGCTACACCTTC
CDR3: CASSSGLLDVRDGYTF

size: .
J: TRBJ2-5
D: TRBD1
V: TRBV5-4
DNA: TGTGCCAGCACCGACAGGGTAATGGAGACCCAGTACTTC
CDR3: CASTDRVMETQYF

size: .
J: TRBJ2-2
D: TRBD1
V: TRBV12-5
DNA: TGTGCTAGTGGTTGGGCAGGGGGCATCACCGGGGAGCTGTTTTTT
CDR3: CASGWAGGITGELFF

size: few
J: TRBJ1-1
D: TRBD1
V: TRBV4-1
DNA: TGCGCCAGCAGCCAAACGGGGGACAGGAGGGACACTGAAGCTTTCTTT
CDR3: CASSQTGDRRDTEAFF

size: .
J: TRBJ2-7
D: .
V: TRBV10-3
DNA: TGTGCCATCAGTGTAGACAACTACGAGCAGTACTTC
CDR3: CAISVDNYEQYF

size: .
J: TRBJ2-2
D: .
V: TRBV6-5
DNA: TGTGCCAGCAGTTACCGTCAACAGAACACCGGGGAGCTGTTTTTT
CDR3: CASSYRQQNTGELFF

size: .
J: TRBJ2-7
D: TRBD2
V: TRBV18
DNA: TGTGCCAGCTCAACAGGGACTAGCGGGATTTTCCCCTACGAGCAGTACTTC
CDR3: CASSTGTSGIFPYEQYF

size: few
J: TRBJ2-5
D: TRBD1
V: TRBV5-1
DNA: TGCGCCAGCAGCTTGGAGGTAAACAGGGGAGAAGAGACCCAGTACTTC
CDR3: CASSLEVNRGEETQYF

size: .
J: TRBJ2-7
D: .
V: TRBV28
DNA: TGTGCCAGCATCCGTCCTTCGAGCTCCTACGAGCAGTACTTC
CDR3: CASIRPSSSYEQYF

size: .
J: TRBJ1-1
D: TRBD1
V: TRBV19
DNA: TGTGCCAGTAAAAGGGACAGGGCGAGCACTGAAGCTTTCTTT
CDR3: CASKRDRASTEAFF

size: .
J: TRBJ2-5
D: .
V: TRBV6-1
DNA: TGTGCCAGCAGTGAAGCGCTCCAGGGGCGTGAGACCCAGTACTTC
CDR3: CASSEALQGRETQYF

size: few
J: TRBJ1-1
D: TRBD1
V: TRBV28
DNA: TGTGCCAGCAGCCCACGACAGGGATTGAACACTGAAGCTTTCTTT
CDR3: CASSPRQGLNTEAFF

size: .
J: TRBJ2-7
D: TRBD1
V: TRBV11-2
DNA: TGTGCCAGCAGCAGGCCGGGACAGATGTACGAGCAGTACTTC
CDR3: CASSRPGQMYEQYF

size: .
J: TRBJ1-5
D: TRBD1
V: TRBV10-3
DNA: TGTGCCATTTCAGGGGGAGGAGAGCAGCCCCAGCATTTT
CDR3: CAISGGGEQPQHF

size: .
J: TRBJ1-5
D: .
V: TRBV11-2
DNA: TGTGCCAGCAGGTCGCTGGGGGGAAGGAATCAGCCCCAGCATTTT
CDR3: CASRSLGGRNQPQHF

size: .
J: TRBJ2-5
D: .
V: TRBV30
DNA: TGTGCCTGGACTGGGGCGGAAGAGACCCAGTACTTC
CDR3: CAWTGAEETQYF

size: .
J: TRBJ1-2
D: TRBD1
V: TRBV28
DNA: TGTGCCAGCAGTTTAGGAACAGGGGCTTTAGCTCATGGCTACACCTTC
CDR3: CASSLGTGALAHGYTF

size: .
J: TRBJ2-1
D: .
V: TRBV28
DNA: TGTGCCAGCAGTTCGTCGGGCGGGAATGAGCAGTTCTTC
CDR3: CASSSSGGNEQFF

size: .
J: TRBJ1-1
D: .
V: TRBV6-1
DNA: TGTGCCAGCAGTCCCGACAGGTCGAACACTGAAGCTTTCTTT
CDR3: CASSPDRSNTEAFF

size: .
J: TRBJ2-7
D: .
V: TRBV19
DNA: TGTGCCAGTAGTCGGACTATAGCGCACTCCTACGAGCAGTACTTC
CDR3: CASSRTIAHSYEQYF

size: .
J: TRBJ2-5
D: TRBD1
V: TRBV15
DNA: TGTGCCACCAGCGGCGACCGGGCAGGGGGCAGGCAGACCCAGTACTTC
CDR3: CATSGDRAGGRQTQYF

size: .
J: TRBJ1-2
D: .
V: TRBV27
DNA: TGTGCCAGCAGTTTAAATCCCCGGTATTATGGCTACACCTTC
CDR3: CASSLNPRYYGYTF

size: .
J: TRBJ1-2
D: .
V: TRBV5-1
DNA: TGCGCCAGCAGCTTGACACAGAGTAACTATGGCTACACCTTC
CDR3: CASSLTQSNYGYTF

size: few
J: TRBJ2-3
D: TRBD2
V: TRBV28
DNA: TGTGCCAGCCGGGGGTATGGAGGGAGGGTTGATACGCAGTATTTT
CDR3: CASRGYGGRVDTQYF

size: .
J: TRBJ2-7
D: .
V: TRBV28
DNA: TGTGCCAGCAGTTTAACACGCCACGAGCAGTACTTC
CDR3: CASSLTRHEQYF

size: .
J: TRBJ2-1
D: TRBD1
V: TRBV11-2
DNA: TGTGCCAGCAGCCCTCGCGACAGGGAGACCGGTGAGCAGTTCTTC
CDR3: CASSPRDRETGEQFF

size: .
J: TRBJ2-2
D: TRBD1
V: TRBV10-3
DNA: TGTGCCATCAGTTACCGGGACAGAAACACCGGGGAGCTGTTTTTT
CDR3: CAISYRDRNTGELFF

size: few
J: TRBJ2-7
D: TRBD1
V: TRBV28
DNA: TGTGCCAGCAGTTTATCACAGGGGAATAGGAACTTC
CDR3: CASSLSQGNRNF

size: .
J: TRBJ1-4
D: TRBD1
V: TRBV6-5
DNA: TGTGCCAGCAGGGACAGGGGGCGGGAAAAACTGTTTTTT
CDR3: CASRDRGREKLFF

size: .
J: TRBJ2-7
D: .
V: TRBV12-1
DNA: TGTGCCAGCAGCTTTGATAGCCCTAGCGGGACCTATTACGAGCAGTACTTC
CDR3: CASSFDSPSGTYYEQYF

size: .
J: TRBJ1-1
D: .
V: TRBV2
DNA: TGTGCCAGCATGGGCGGGGGACGCTTGAACACTGAAGCTTTCTTT
CDR3: CASMGGGRLNTEAFF

size: .
J: TRBJ2-7
D: TRBD1
V: TRBV6-1
DNA: TGTGCCAGCAGTGAACGGGGACAGAGGGACGAGCAGTACTTC
CDR3: CASSERGQRDEQYF

size: .
J: TRBJ2-1
D: .
V: TRBV19
DNA: TGTGCCAGTAGTATGAGAGGGGGGGGCACCTACAATGAGCAGTTCTTC
CDR3: CASSMRGGGTYNEQFF

size: .
J: TRBJ2-7
D: TRBD1
V: TRBV25-1
DNA: TGTGCCAGCATATACGGGGACAGGGGGAAGGGCTACGAGCAGTACTTC
CDR3: CASIYGDRGKGYEQYF

size: once
J: TRBJ1-5
D: .
V: TRBV19
DNA: TGTGCCAGTAGTTCACTACAGGGAAGGCAGCCCCAGCATTTT
CDR3: CASSSLQGRQPQHF

size: .
J: TRBJ2-7
D: TRBD1
V: TRBV5-1
DNA: TGCGCCAGCAGACCCGGGACAGCCTCTGACGAGCAGTACTTC
CDR3: CASRPGTASDEQYF